The clone carrying this T cell receptor (beta chain) was observed at least ten times. The antigen remains unidentified. CDR3 size: 14 residues. Trimming at V came to 5 bases and at J to 0 bases, leaving 3 bases not matched to a gene. The germline V gene has CDR1 MNHEY and CDR2 SVGEGT. This record comes from a study of T cell responses to AZD1222 COVID-19 vaccine. Study observations and caveats: Only after the peak T cell response were repertoires sampled.

Some clones are missing from TCRdb's copy, which holds only in-frame ones; the method was immunoSEQ multiplex PCR. This repertoire shows about 94,000 clones, about 85% found once; its top ten account for 4.5%. Sequencing was performed on peripheral blood, taken 28 days after the second AZD1222 dose. This chain connects TRBV6-2 or TRBV6-3 to TRBJ1-2; TRBD1 matches at 7 bases. The receptor was isolated from an adult who received the AZD1222 COVID-19 vaccine. The CDR3 DNA sequence: TGTGCCAGCAGTGACGGACAGGCTAACTATGGCTACACCTTC. It encodes CASSDGQANYGYTF.